The 8 T cell receptor beta chains given below trace back to one sample, sequenced in a study of response to subunit inactivated influenza vaccine. TCRdb analysed the RT-PCR reads with MiXCR anew, one entry per CDR3 protein. The table has 170,000 or so distinct CDR3 sequences, roughly 10% seen once. The source was CD8+ T cells sorted from PBMCs, collected roughly 24 months after vaccination. These receptors were taken from a man aged 50 to 75 who received an inactivated influenza vaccine.

This clonotype was seen a few times. The chain combines TRBV5-1 with TRBJ2-5; 8 bases agree with TRBD1. The CDR3 sequence is 14 residues long. The trim removed 7 bases at V and 4 bases at J, leaving 9 bases unmatched. CDR1 is SGHRS, CDR2 YFSETQ, per germline. In DNA form, the CDR3 reads TGCGCCAGCTCTGCCCCAGGGGGCTTAGAGACCCAGTACTTC. It encodes CASSAPGGLETQYF.

This clonotype was counted ten times or more. The rearrangement joins TRBV5-1 to TRBJ2-5, with D tentatively TRBD2 (5 bases). The germline V gene encodes CDR1 SGHRS and CDR2 YFSETQ. Deletions cut 1 base from V and 4 bases from J, with 8 bases between. This CDR3 has 13 amino acids. CDR3 loop: CASSLLLAETQYF. The CDR3 DNA sequence: TGCGCCAGCAGCTTGTTGCTAGCAGAGACCCAGTACTTC.

This clonotype has more than one count but fewer than ten. CDR3 coding DNA: TGTGCCAGCAGGCATGGACTAGCGGGAGTAGAGGGAGAGACCCAGTACTTC. This sequence encodes CASRHGLAGVEGETQYF. The J gene is TRBJ2-5, the V gene TRBV27, with 13 positions matching TRBD2. The CDR3 is made up of 17 amino acids. Germline V gene data show CDR1 as MNHEY and CDR2 as SMNVEV (reference sequence). J gave up 4 bases and V 6 bases, and 11 bases lay outside the gene matches.

In this sample, this clonotype turned up a few times. The chain is built from TRBV20-1 and TRBJ2-1; D not resolved. Trimming left V 0 bases short and J 0 bases short, with 15 bases between. The germline V gene encodes CDR1 DFQATT and CDR2 SNEGSKA (reference sequence). This CDR3 has 17 amino acids. Here the CDR3 DNA reads TGCAGTGCTAGAGAAAGAGACTCCTGGAGCTCCTACAATGAGCAGTTCTTC. Its protein product is CSARERDSWSSYNEQFF.

This clonotype was seen only a few times. V and J are TRBV12-3 or TRBV12-4 and TRBJ2-7; D gene unclear. Trimming pared 3 bases from V and 3 bases from J, leaving 9 bases between. The CDR3 has 13 amino acids. The CDR3, as DNA: TGTGCCAGCAGTTTTTCCCTGAGCTACGAGCAGTACTTC. It specifies CASSFSLSYEQYF.

The chain joins TRBV6-2 or TRBV6-3 to TRBJ2-1; D is undetermined. Trimming shortened V by 3 bases and J by 4 bases, and 10 bases separated the two germline ends. Germline CDR1 is MNHEY and CDR2 is SVGEGT. The CDR3 covers 14 residues. The CDR3 coding sequence is TGTGCCAGCAGTTATTGGTCTGAATACAATGAGCAGTTCTTC. This gives the protein CASSYWSEYNEQFF.

This sequence joins TRBV7-2 and TRBJ2-5; maybe TRBD2 (6 bases). The CDR3 sequence is 14 residues long. Trimming took off 7 bases at V and 4 bases at J, with 16 bases between the two ends. CDR1 is SGHTA and CDR2 is FQGNSA in the germline V gene. DNA of the CDR3: TGTGCCAGCAACCGGAGGGGTGTGGGAGAGACCCAGTACTTC. Translation gives CASNRRGVGETQYF.

V and J are TRBV5-1 and TRBJ1-4, with D possibly being TRBD1 (6 bases). CDR3 length: 16 residues. Germline V gene sequence: CDR1 SGHRS, CDR2 YFSETQ. V lost 1 base and J lost 3, with 13 bases in between. The CDR3 region has the DNA TGCGCCAGCAGCTTGCCGGGGGCTGGGGCTAATGAAAAACTGTTTTTT. Translating it yields CASSLPGAGANEKLFF.